The TCR beta chain under discussion was sequenced for a study of blood T cell repertoires in COVID-19. Study background: Samples taken during acute and convalescent COVID-19 were collected in the United States, Italy and Spain. PBMCs, B-cell-depleted T cells, or T cells provided the cDNA or gDNA that made up the material.

Original processing methods: Estimation of nucleated cell counts was performed using reference gene primer amplification. Sequenced by immunoSEQ multiplex PCR; TCRdb stores in-frame clones only, minus some. V, J and clone size are those of that table, while D and trimming were read from the DNA. The table lists tens of thousands of clones, about four fifths of them singletons. This CDR3 comprises 17 residues. The V gene end was trimmed by 0 bases and the J gene end by 5 bases; junction bases not matched to a gene: 12. Germline CDR1 is LGHNA and CDR2 is YSLEER. This TCR came from a man aged 55-75 years with acute or convalescent COVID-19. The sequencing input was peripheral blood. The rearrangement links TRBV4-3 to TRBJ1-1; 7 bases align to TRBD1. The DNA of the CDR3 is TGCGCCAGCAGCCAAGATCTCGGGGCGACAGGGCGGACTGAAGCTTTCTTT. It specifies CASSQDLGATGRTEAFF.